The sample holds a few counts of the clone carrying this TCR beta chain. Using immunoSEQ multiplex PCR, the repertoire was profiled, and TCRdb retains in-frame clones only, with some absent. Here the sample spans some 9,500 clones, roughly two thirds being singletons. The data derive from a study of CD4+ T cells in melanoma. Trimming removed 3 bases from V and 11 bases from J; junction bases left unmatched: 10. CDR3 length equals 15 residues. Germline loops: CDR1 SGHNT, CDR2 YYREEE (reference sequence). The chain employs TRBV5-4 and TRBJ1-6, with 8 nucleotides matching TRBD1. Sequenced material: cells from a culture (not recorded whether cultured in vitro). The source of this sequence is a human donor with melanoma. The CDR3, as DNA: TGTGCCAGCAGCTCGGGACAGGTGGTAGAGGCACCCCTCCACTTT. Amino acid sequence: CASSSGQVVEAPLHF.